A single sample gave rise to the 32 T cell receptor beta chains below, sequenced in a study of T cells expressing NK-cell markers. TCRdb reworked the 5' RACE reads into one entry per CDR3 protein, no DNA. This sample's table reports under 500,000 distinct CDR3 sequences. Sequencing input: blood T cells: a sorted CD56 or NKG2C T cell subset, CD4+ or CD8+ T cells, or bulk PBMC T cells (not recorded which). The receptors shown here come from a woman aged 18 to 75 in good health.

V gene TRBV6-5 combines with J gene TRBJ2-1; the D gene TCRdb calls, TRBD1, cannot be checked with no DNA. Germline V gene data show CDR1 as MNHEY and CDR2 as SVGAGI. The CDR3 runs to 18 residues. The CDR3 spells CASSFLYSLGGRTDEQFF.

The chain links TRBV5-1 to TRBJ2-5; the TCRdb call, TRBD2, lacks DNA for checking. In germline, CDR1 is SGHRS, CDR2 YFSETQ. This CDR3 spans 14 amino acids. The CDR3 region is CASSRTAGRETQYF.

This sequence joins TRBV7-9 and TRBJ2-3; TCRdb outputs TRBD2, but without DNA this stays unchecked. CDR3 length equals 16 residues. Per germline, CDR1 SEHNR and CDR2 FQNEAQ (reference sequence). CDR3 in amino acids: CASSLGAGTHTDTQYF.

The chain links TRBV5-6 to TRBJ1-6; lacking DNA, the TRBD1 call made by TCRdb goes unchecked. The CDR3 is 16 amino acids. Per germline, CDR1 SGHDT and CDR2 YYEEEE. The CDR3 spells CASSPHRQGWNSPLHF.

The chain employs TRBV11-1 and TRBJ1-1; TCRdb's D call, TRBD1, is unchecked because there is no DNA. CDR1 is SGHAT and CDR2 is FQDESV in the germline V gene (reference sequence). This CDR3 contains 19 residues. This CDR3 is CASSQIIGQGALSNTEAFF. Drawing the rest from reference TRBV11-1 and TRBJ1-1, the complete variable domain is EAEVAQSPRYKITEKSQAVAFWCDPISGHATLYWYRQILGQGPELLVQFQDESVVDDSQLPKDRFSAERLKGVDSTLKIQPAELGDSAMYLCASSQIIGQGALSNTEAFFGQGTRLTVV.

The rearrangement joins TRBV6-4 to TRBJ2-1; the D call from TCRdb, TRBD2, cannot be confirmed without DNA. The CDR3 has 15 residues. The germline gives CDR1 MRHNA, CDR2 SNTAGT. The CDR3 here is CASSDSGGGRNEQFF.

This chain links TRBV18 with TRBJ2-5. The CDR3 runs to 14 residues. Germline CDR1 and CDR2: KGHSH and LQKENI. The CDR3 loop reads CASSPPAGSETQYF.

J is TRBJ1-2 and V is TRBV6-1. CDR3 length: 14 residues. Germline lookup yields CDR1 MNHNS and CDR2 SASEGT. The CDR3 sequence is CASSEEGGSEGYTF.

The V call is TRBV9, the J call TRBJ2-5. The CDR3 totals 16 residues. The germline gives CDR1 SGDLS, CDR2 YYNGEE. CDR3 amino acids: CASSVGILRYQETQYF.

CDR3 loop: CATGDKNYGYTF. The genes are TRBV24-1 and TRBJ1-2; lacking DNA, the TRBD1 call made by TCRdb goes unchecked. Germline assignment: CDR1 KGHDR and CDR2 SFDVKD. The CDR3 runs 12 residues.

The CDR3 region is CASSYPSGRAGSGTGELFF. The chain carries TRBV6-5 and TRBJ2-2; TCRdb proposes TRBD2, but this gene call is untestable without DNA. This CDR3 comprises 19 residues. The germline V gene has CDR1 MNHEY and CDR2 SVGAGI.

The rearrangement links TRBV9 to TRBJ2-2; the D call of TRBD1 rests on TCRdb alone, since no DNA is present to check it. This CDR3 is 15 amino acids long. Germline V gives CDR1 SGDLS, CDR2 YYNGEE. CDR3 residues: CASSVAGTNTGELFF.

This chain joins TRBV20-1 and TRBJ2-1. Germline-derived CDR1 and CDR2 are DFQATT and SNEGSKA (reference sequence). The CDR3 contains 15 residues. CDR3 amino acids: CSARASGGSYNEQFF.

The chain combines TRBV20-1 with TRBJ1-1; lacking DNA, the TRBD1 call made by TCRdb goes unchecked. The CDR3 is 18 amino acids. Germline V lookup: CDR1 DFQATT, CDR2 SNEGSKA (reference sequence). CDR3 protein: CSARDTYDRQHQNTEAFF.

The chain employs TRBV30 and TRBJ2-1; TCRdb names TRBD2, which stays unverified in the absence of DNA. The germline V gene has CDR1 GTSNPN and CDR2 SVGIG (reference sequence). CDR3 length equals 14 residues. CDR3 loop: CAWRGGGAYNEQFF.

CDR3 region: CASSLLRSSYEQYF. The chain joins TRBV28 to TRBJ2-7. The CDR3 is made up of 14 amino acids. Germline V CDR1 and CDR2: MDHEN, SYDVKM.

The genes are TRBV7-9 and TRBJ1-5; TCRdb outputs TRBD1, but without DNA this stays unchecked. Germline CDR1 SEHNR, CDR2 FQNEAQ (reference sequence). This CDR3 has 16 amino acids. CDR3 sequence: CASRPLGDGGNQPQHF.

This chain uses TRBV11-2 with TRBJ2-3; TCRdb picks TRBD2, but there is no DNA to check that call. The CDR3 is 16 residues long. CDR1 and CDR2 from the germline V gene are SGHAT and FQNNGV. CDR3 region: CASSSLAGGDTDTQYF. Combining the CDR3 with reference TRBV11-2 and TRBJ2-3 gives the whole variable domain EAGVAQSPRYKIIEKRQSVAFWCNPISGHATLYWYQQILGQGPKLLIQFQNNGVVDDSQLPKDRFSAERLKGVDSTLKIQPAKLEDSAVYLCASSSLAGGDTDTQYFGPGTRLTVL.

The chain combines TRBV6-1 with TRBJ1-1. CDR1 MNHNS and CDR2 SASEGT come from the germline V gene. CDR3 length equals 15 residues. The CDR3 is CASSPAMGQNTEAFF.

V is TRBV3-1 and J is TRBJ2-5; absent DNA, TCRdb's TRBD1 call cannot be checked. The CDR3 contains 16 residues. Germline V lookup: CDR1 LGHDT, CDR2 YNNKEL (reference sequence). CDR3 in amino acids: CASSQTPRGARETQYF.

The V gene is TRBV19, the J gene TRBJ2-3; TCRdb proposes TRBD1, but this gene call is untestable without DNA. The CDR3 sequence is 14 residues long. Germline loops: CDR1 LNHDA, CDR2 SQIVND (reference sequence). This CDR3 reads CASMVRGGTDTQYF.

This chain joins TRBV5-1 and TRBJ2-2; the D call of TRBD1 rests on TCRdb alone, since no DNA is present to check it. Germline V lookup: CDR1 SGHRS, CDR2 YFSETQ. The CDR3 runs 15 residues. The chain's CDR3 is CASSLYRGNTGELFF.

CDR3 region: CSALTDSYEQYF. The rearrangement uses TRBV29-1 and TRBJ2-7. In germline, CDR1 is SQVTM, CDR2 ANQGSEA. The CDR3 has 12 residues.

V usage is TRBV12-3 or TRBV12-4 and J usage is TRBJ2-4; absent DNA, TCRdb's TRBD1 call cannot be checked. The CDR3 covers 14 residues. This chain's CDR3 is CASTLGGAKNIQYF.

The genes are TRBV7-9 and TRBJ2-1; TCRdb returns TRBD2, unconfirmable since there is no DNA. The CDR3 has 15 residues. The germline gives CDR1 SEHNR, CDR2 FQNEAQ (reference sequence). CDR3 in amino acids: CASSPSGGALNEQFF.

The V call is TRBV20-1, the J call TRBJ2-2; TCRdb's assignment of TRBD2 cannot be checked, as there is no DNA. The germline V gene has CDR1 DFQATT and CDR2 SNEGSKA (reference sequence). The CDR3 runs to 16 residues. This chain's CDR3 is CSARDQAGGYTGELFF.

The V gene is TRBV20-1, the J gene TRBJ2-2; TCRdb calls TRBD1, which cannot be checked without DNA. The germline CDR1 and CDR2 sequences are DFQATT and SNEGSKA (reference sequence). The CDR3 extends over 13 amino acids. The CDR3 sequence: CSALGRVPGELFF.

The chain carries TRBV12-3 or TRBV12-4 and TRBJ2-3; no DNA is available, so the TRBD1 call from TCRdb remains unchecked. CDR3 size: 15 residues. The CDR3 sequence is CASSFQGRGTDTQYF.

The V and J genes are TRBV5-5 and TRBJ2-7. The CDR3 has 14 amino acids. Germline CDR1 reads SGHKS; CDR2 reads YYEKEE (reference sequence). The CDR3 reads CASSLTAASYEQYF.

This chain joins TRBV27 and TRBJ2-5; TCRdb selects TRBD1, and the lack of DNA leaves this call unchecked. The CDR3 runs to 15 residues. The germline V gene has CDR1 MNHEY and CDR2 SMNVEV (reference sequence). CDR3 protein: CASSRGTGAQETQYF.

The chain couples TRBV7-9 to TRBJ2-1. CDR1 is SEHNR and CDR2 is FQNEAQ in the germline V gene (reference sequence). CDR3 size: 15 residues. CDR3 in amino acids: CASSFGQGPNNEQFF.

The chain links TRBV19 to TRBJ2-1; the TRBD2 assignment by TCRdb is unverifiable without DNA. In germline, CDR1 is LNHDA, CDR2 SQIVND (reference sequence). This CDR3 has 17 amino acids. The CDR3 sequence: CASSIAQRASGYNEQFF. The whole variable domain, filled in from reference TRBV19 and TRBJ2-1, reads DGGITQSPKYLFRKEGQNVTLSCEQNLNHDAMYWYRQDPGQGLRLIYYSQIVNDFQKGDIAEGYSVSREKKESFPLTVTSAQKNPTAFYLCASSIAQRASGYNEQFFGPGTRLTVL.